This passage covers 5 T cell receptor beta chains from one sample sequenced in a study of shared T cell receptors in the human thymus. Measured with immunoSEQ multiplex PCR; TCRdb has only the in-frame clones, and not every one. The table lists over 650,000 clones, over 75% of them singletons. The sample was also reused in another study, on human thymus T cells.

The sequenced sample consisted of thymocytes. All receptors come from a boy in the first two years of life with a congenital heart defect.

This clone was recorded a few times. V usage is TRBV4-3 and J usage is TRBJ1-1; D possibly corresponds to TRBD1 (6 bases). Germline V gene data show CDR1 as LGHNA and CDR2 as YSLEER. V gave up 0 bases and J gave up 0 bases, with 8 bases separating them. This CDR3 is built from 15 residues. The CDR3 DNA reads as TGCGCCAGCAGCCAAGAGGGGGGGCTGAACACTGAAGCTTTCTTT. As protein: CASSQEGGLNTEAFF.

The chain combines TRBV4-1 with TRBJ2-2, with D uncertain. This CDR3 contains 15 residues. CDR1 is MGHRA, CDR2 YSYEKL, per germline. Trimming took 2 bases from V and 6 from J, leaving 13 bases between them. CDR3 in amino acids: CASSQFSVCPGELFF. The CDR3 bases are TGCGCCAGCAGCCAATTTAGTGTATGTCCCGGGGAGCTGTTTTTT.

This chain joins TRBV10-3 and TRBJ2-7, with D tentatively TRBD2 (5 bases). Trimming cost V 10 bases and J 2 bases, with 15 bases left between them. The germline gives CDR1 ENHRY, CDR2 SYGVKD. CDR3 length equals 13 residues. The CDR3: CATPWSGTYEQYF. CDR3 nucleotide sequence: TGTGCCACCCCGTGGTCGGGAACCTACGAGCAGTACTTC.

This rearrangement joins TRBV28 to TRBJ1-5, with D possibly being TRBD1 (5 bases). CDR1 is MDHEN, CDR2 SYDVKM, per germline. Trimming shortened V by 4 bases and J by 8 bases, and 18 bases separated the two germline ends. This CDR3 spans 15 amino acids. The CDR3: CASSSDRFSLEPQHF. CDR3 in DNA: TGTGCCAGCAGTTCCGACAGATTCTCTTTGGAGCCCCAGCATTTT.

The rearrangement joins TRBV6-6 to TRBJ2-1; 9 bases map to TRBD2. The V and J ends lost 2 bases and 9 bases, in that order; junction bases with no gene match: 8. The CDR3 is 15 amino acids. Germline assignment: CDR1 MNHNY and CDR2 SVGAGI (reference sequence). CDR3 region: CASSYVAGGPGEQFF. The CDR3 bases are TGTGCCAGCAGTTACGTTGCGGGAGGGCCGGGTGAGCAGTTCTTC.